Below, one T cell receptor (beta chain) is given with its context. Its antigen is as yet unknown. This record comes from a study of blood T cells in healthy people across ages. Study overall: Capture via template switching afforded approximately one barcoded beta molecule per two T cells.

Germline loops: CDR1 MDHEN, CDR2 SYDVKM. There are 12 residues in the CDR3. Study-wide results and limits: Any conclusive comparison of naive versus antigen-experienced cells was prevented by using unsorted PBMCs. A strong correlation was seen between TCR beta diversity and naive T cell percentage.

A second roughly 7 to 11 cycle PCR used barcoded and J-beta primers. Paired-end reads containing CDR3 totaled no fewer than 3 million for each sample. TCRdb re-analysed the 5' RACE reads in MiXCR, keeping a single row per CDR3 protein. Found here are 700,000 to 900,000 distinct CDR3 sequences, 53% of them singletons; the top ten hold roughly 37%. This chain links TRBV28 with TRBJ2-5; 8 bases are shared with TRBD1. The end of the DNA is better explained by TRBJ2-7, so the J call may be wrong. The receptor was isolated from a man aged 80 or over in good health. The specimen sequenced was blood. The CDR3 loop reads CAATGVNYEQYF. CDR3 nucleotide sequence: TGTGCCGCGACAGGGGTTAATTACGAGCAGTACTTC.